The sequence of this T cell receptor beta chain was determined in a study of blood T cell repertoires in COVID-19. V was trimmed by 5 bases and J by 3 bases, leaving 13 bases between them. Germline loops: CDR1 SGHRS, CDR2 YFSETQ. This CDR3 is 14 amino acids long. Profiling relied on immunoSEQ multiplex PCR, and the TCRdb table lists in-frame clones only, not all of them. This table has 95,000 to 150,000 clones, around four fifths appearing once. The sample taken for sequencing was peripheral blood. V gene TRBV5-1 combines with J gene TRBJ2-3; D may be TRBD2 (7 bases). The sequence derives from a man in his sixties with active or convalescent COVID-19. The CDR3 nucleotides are TGCGCCAGCAGGAGGGGGGGAGGAACAGATACGCAGTATTTT. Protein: CASRRGGGTDTQYF.